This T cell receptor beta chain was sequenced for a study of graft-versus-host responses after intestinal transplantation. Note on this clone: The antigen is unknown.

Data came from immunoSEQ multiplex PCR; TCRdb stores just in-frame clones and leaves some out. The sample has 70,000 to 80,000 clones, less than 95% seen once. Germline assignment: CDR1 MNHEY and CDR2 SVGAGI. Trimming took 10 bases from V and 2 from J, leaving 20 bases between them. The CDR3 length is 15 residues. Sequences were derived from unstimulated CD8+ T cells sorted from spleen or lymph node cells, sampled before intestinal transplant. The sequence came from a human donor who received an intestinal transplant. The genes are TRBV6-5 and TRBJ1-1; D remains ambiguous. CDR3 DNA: TGTGCCACCGAACAACGGGAGTCGGGTAACACTGAAGCTTTCTTT. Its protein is CATEQRESGNTEAFF.